This TCR beta chain was sequenced in a study of cytomegalovirus exposure and HLA in healthy donors. Study-wide results and limits: As was reported, the HLA-A and HLA-B alleles of most subjects were accurately predicted from TCR beta sequences. Among the sequence variants, a highly shared cluster was likely an artifact of sequencing. Cytomegalovirus association was assigned to some 160 TCR beta chains. Most CMV-associated TCR beta chains appeared HLA-restricted in a later analysis.

PCR involved 60 Vbeta and 13 Jbeta primers. Generated by immunoSEQ multiplex PCR, the TCRdb table keeps only in-frame clones and is missing some. The profile covers 150,000 to 200,000 clones, with 75% to 80% appearing a single time and 6.3% taken by the ten largest. As for this clone: No antigen is known for it.

Material: PBMCs. This receptor was obtained from a middle-aged man in good health and CMV-seropositive.

The CDR3 is CASNTGANEKLFF. Written as DNA, the CDR3 is TGTGCCAGCAACACAGGGGCTAATGAAAAACTGTTTTTT. V is TRBV28 and J is TRBJ1-4; the match to TRBD1 covers 7 bases. With V trimmed by 7 bases and J by 3 bases, 2 bases remained unmatched. CDR1 and CDR2 (germline): MDHEN, SYDVKM. This CDR3 has 13 residues.